A selection of T cell receptor beta chains follows, all from one sample in a study of beta chain features in type 1 diabetes. Sequenced by immunoSEQ multiplex PCR; TCRdb stores in-frame clones only, minus some. The profile shows hundreds of thousands of clones, roughly 12% of them singletons. Sequencing was done on a sample of naive CD4+ T cells from blood. The origin of the receptors is a man aged 18 to 30 in good health. CDR3s include the opening cysteine and the closing phenylalanine or tryptophan. A D gene is named only where the DNA matches it firmly. Some rows have no size entry. The others give once, few or many, or a class for an expanded clone.

CDR3 protein	CDR3 DNA	V gene	D gene	clone size	J gene
CASSSNTDTQYF	TGTGCCAGCAGCTCCAACACAGATACGCAGTATTTT	TRBV11-2	-	-	TRBJ2-3
CAWSLVQEVNYGYTF	TGTGCCTGGAGTCTAGTCCAGGAGGTAAACTATGGCTACACCTTC	TRBV30	-	few	TRBJ1-2
CAISETLANEKLFF	TGTGCCATCAGTGAGACTTTGGCTAATGAAAAACTGTTTTTT	TRBV10-3	-	-	TRBJ1-4
CASSKRTENTEAFF	TGTGCCAGCAGCAAACGGACAGAGAACACTGAAGCTTTCTTT	TRBV7-9	-	few	TRBJ1-1
CASSLVFQDTNTEAFF	TGCGCCAGCAGCTTGGTTTTCCAGGACACGAACACTGAAGCTTTCTTT	TRBV5-1	-	-	TRBJ1-1
CSVGGQLDTEAFF	TGCAGCGTTGGAGGACAGCTAGACACTGAAGCTTTCTTT	TRBV29-1	-	-	TRBJ1-1
CASSQLGTSPEQYF	TGCGCCAGCAGCCAATTAGGGACTAGTCCTGAGCAGTACTTC	TRBV4-1	TRBD2	-	TRBJ2-7
CASSFLGEGMNTEAFF	TGCGCCAGCAGCTTCCTAGGTGAGGGCATGAACACTGAAGCTTTCTTT	TRBV5-1	-	once	TRBJ1-1
CASISGQGPDTQYF	TGTGCCAGCATCTCGGGACAGGGACCAGATACGCAGTATTTT	TRBV28	TRBD1	few	TRBJ2-3
CASSRDPGQGNEQFF	TGTGCCAGCTCCCGCGATCCGGGACAGGGAAATGAGCAGTTCTTC	TRBV18	TRBD1	many	TRBJ2-1
CASREQGYYGYTF	TGTGCCAGCAGGGAACAGGGGTACTATGGCTACACCTTC	TRBV6-5	TRBD1	-	TRBJ1-2
CASSIQGAQNIQYF	TGTGCCAGCAGTATACAGGGAGCCCAAAACATTCAGTACTTC	TRBV6-1	-	-	TRBJ2-4
CASSLRGSGNTIYF	TGTGCCAGCAGTTTACGGGGATCTGGAAACACCATATATTTT	TRBV27	-	-	TRBJ1-3
CASSSLTPRDEQFF	TGTGCCAGCAGCTCATTGACTCCTCGGGATGAGCAGTTCTTC	TRBV7-9	-	-	TRBJ2-1
CATSRYRGDEKLFF	TGTGCCACCAGCAGATACAGGGGGGATGAAAAACTGTTTTTT	TRBV15	TRBD1	few	TRBJ1-4
CASGRTNQPQHF	TGTGCCAGCGGCCGAACGAACCAGCCCCAGCATTTT	TRBV6-5	-	-	TRBJ1-5
CASSPTSDRGETQYF	TGCGCCAGCAGCCCCACTTCCGACCGCGGGGAGACCCAGTACTTC	TRBV5-1	-	-	TRBJ2-5
CSVAYSLTEAFF	TGCAGCGTTGCTTACAGCCTCACTGAAGCTTTCTTT	TRBV29-1	-	-	TRBJ1-1
CSVARQGSYNEQFF	TGCAGCGTCGCAAGACAGGGCTCCTACAATGAGCAGTTCTTC	TRBV29-1	TRBD1	many	TRBJ2-1
CASSLTGLSGDTQYF	TGTGCCAGCAGCCTGACGGGGTTATCTGGAGATACGCAGTATTTT	TRBV7-8	-	few	TRBJ2-3
CASSLVGRYTDTQYF	TGTGCCAGCAGTTTAGTAGGGAGGTACACAGATACGCAGTATTTT	TRBV27	-	-	TRBJ2-3
CASSVLAGGPSYEQYF	TGTGCCAGCAGCGTACTAGCGGGGGGACCGTCCTACGAGCAGTACTTC	TRBV9	TRBD2	few	TRBJ2-7
CATSRVTSGSSEQFF	TGTGCCACCAGCAGAGTCACTAGCGGGAGCAGTGAGCAGTTCTTC	TRBV15	TRBD2	many	TRBJ2-1
CASSIPGGWDTEAFF	TGTGCCAGCAGTATACCAGGGGGTTGGGACACTGAAGCTTTCTTT	TRBV28	TRBD1	few	TRBJ1-1
CASSPKAGYETQYF	TGTGCCAGCAGCCCTAAGGCGGGGTATGAGACCCAGTACTTC	TRBV7-2	-	few	TRBJ2-5
CASSSRWGQGNYEQYF	TGTGCCAGCAGCTCTCGATGGGGACAGGGAAACTACGAGCAGTACTTC	TRBV7-6	TRBD1	-	TRBJ2-7
CAWSIRGSGRARQFF	TGTGCCTGGAGTATCCGGGGTAGCGGGAGGGCCAGACAGTTCTTC	TRBV30	TRBD2	few	TRBJ2-1